Following are 4 T cell receptor beta chains from one sample sequenced in a study of T cell responses to AZD1222 COVID-19 vaccine. Generated by immunoSEQ multiplex PCR, the TCRdb table keeps only in-frame clones and is missing some. The sample carries fewer than 130,000 clones, over 90% recorded once. Source: peripheral blood, taken 28 days after the second AZD1222 dose. The receptors come from an adult who received the AZD1222 COVID-19 vaccine.

V gene TRBV6-2 or TRBV6-3 combines with J gene TRBJ2-7; 8 bases are shared with TRBD2. CDR1 and CDR2 (germline): MNHEY, SVGEGT. V lost 2 bases and J lost 1; bases outside the gene matches: 4. The length of the CDR3 is 15 residues. CDR3 protein: CASSYTQRGSYEQYF. CDR3 in DNA: TGTGCCAGCAGTTACACCCAGCGGGGGTCCTACGAGCAGTACTTC.

The chain is built from TRBV5-4 and TRBJ2-7, with 10 bases aligning to TRBD2. Germline-derived CDR1 and CDR2 are SGHNT and YYREEE (reference sequence). There are 17 residues in the CDR3. Losses at the gene ends were 1 base for V and 5 bases for J; bases not matched to a gene: 12. The CDR3 bases are TGTGCCAGCAGCTTGCCTAGCGGGAGTGTTATACGCAACGAGCAGTACTTC. It translates to CASSLPSGSVIRNEQYF.

This chain links TRBV5-8 with TRBJ1-2; the D gene is possibly TRBD1 (6 bases). V was shortened by 0 bases and J by 6 bases, with 18 bases between the two germline ends. This CDR3 has 16 residues. CDR1 is SGHTS and CDR2 is YDEGEE in the germline V gene. The CDR3, as DNA: TGTGCCAGCAGCTTGGGCCCCTCTAGGGGGGCGCATGGCTACACCTTC. This gives the protein CASSLGPSRGAHGYTF.

This sequence joins TRBV18 and TRBJ1-1, with 7 positions matching TRBD1. The CDR3 loop spans 17 amino acids. The junction had 17 bases not matched to a gene; V was cut back by 4 bases and J by 6 bases. Germline V lookup: CDR1 KGHSH, CDR2 LQKENI. CDR3 sequence reads: CASSRTLDVGQRAEAFF. As DNA, the CDR3 is TGTGCCAGCTCACGAACCCTAGACGTGGGACAGCGTGCTGAAGCTTTCTTT.